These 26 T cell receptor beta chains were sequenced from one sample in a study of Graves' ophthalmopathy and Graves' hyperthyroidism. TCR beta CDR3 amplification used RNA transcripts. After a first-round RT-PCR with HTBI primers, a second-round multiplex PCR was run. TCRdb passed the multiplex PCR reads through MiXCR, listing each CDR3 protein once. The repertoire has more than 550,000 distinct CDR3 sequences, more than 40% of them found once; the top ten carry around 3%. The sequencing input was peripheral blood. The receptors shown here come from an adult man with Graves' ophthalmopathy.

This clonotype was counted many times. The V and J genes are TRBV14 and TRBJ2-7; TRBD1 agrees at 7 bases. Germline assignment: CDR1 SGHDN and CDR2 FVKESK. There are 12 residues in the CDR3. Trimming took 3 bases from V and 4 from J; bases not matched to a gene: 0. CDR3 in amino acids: CASSHRGYEQYF. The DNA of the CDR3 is TGTGCCAGCAGCCACAGGGGGTACGAGCAGTACTTC.

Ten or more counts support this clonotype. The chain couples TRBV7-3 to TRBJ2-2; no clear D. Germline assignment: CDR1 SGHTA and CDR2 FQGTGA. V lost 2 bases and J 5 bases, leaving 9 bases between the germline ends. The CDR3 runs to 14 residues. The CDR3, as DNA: TGTGCCAGCAGCTTATTGCCAGGAACCGGGGAGCTGTTTTTT. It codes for CASSLLPGTGELFF.

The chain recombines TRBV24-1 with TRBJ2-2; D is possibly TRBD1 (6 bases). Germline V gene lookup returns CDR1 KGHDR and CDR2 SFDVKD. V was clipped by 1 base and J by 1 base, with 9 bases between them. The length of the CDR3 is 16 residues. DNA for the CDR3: TGTGCCACCAGTGATTTTGGGGGCTTGAACACCGGGGAGCTGTTTTTT. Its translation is CATSDFGGLNTGELFF.

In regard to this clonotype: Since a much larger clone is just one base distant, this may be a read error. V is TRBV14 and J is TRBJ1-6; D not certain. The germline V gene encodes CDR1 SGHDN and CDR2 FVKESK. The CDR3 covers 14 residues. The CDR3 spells CASRQVMEEPPLHF. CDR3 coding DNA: TGTGCCAGCAGACAAGTGATGGAAGAGCCACCCCTCCACTTT.

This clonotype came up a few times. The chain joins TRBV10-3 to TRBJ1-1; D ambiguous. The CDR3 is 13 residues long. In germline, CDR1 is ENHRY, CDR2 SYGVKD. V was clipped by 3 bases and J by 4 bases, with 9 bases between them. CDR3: CAISDPGGTEAFF. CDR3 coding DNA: TGTGCCATCAGTGATCCCGGAGGCACTGAAGCTTTCTTT.

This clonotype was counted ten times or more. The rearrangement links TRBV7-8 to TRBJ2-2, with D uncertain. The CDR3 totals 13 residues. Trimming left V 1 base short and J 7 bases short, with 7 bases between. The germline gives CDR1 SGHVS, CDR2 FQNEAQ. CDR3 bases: TGTGCCAGCAGCTTAGTATCTGGCGGGGAGCTGTTTTTT. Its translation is CASSLVSGGELFF.

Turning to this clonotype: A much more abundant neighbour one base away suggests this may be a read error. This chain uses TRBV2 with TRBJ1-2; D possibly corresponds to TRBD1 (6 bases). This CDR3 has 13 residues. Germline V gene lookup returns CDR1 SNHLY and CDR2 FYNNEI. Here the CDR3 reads CPSSRDTGYGYTF. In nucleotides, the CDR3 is TGTCCCAGCAGTCGGGACACCGGCTATGGCTACACCTTC.

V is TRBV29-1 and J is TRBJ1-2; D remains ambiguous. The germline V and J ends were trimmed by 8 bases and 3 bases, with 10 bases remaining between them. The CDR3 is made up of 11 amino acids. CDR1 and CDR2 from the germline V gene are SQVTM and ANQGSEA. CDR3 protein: CSKDGDYGYTF. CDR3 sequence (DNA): TGCAGCAAGGACGGTGACTATGGCTACACCTTC.

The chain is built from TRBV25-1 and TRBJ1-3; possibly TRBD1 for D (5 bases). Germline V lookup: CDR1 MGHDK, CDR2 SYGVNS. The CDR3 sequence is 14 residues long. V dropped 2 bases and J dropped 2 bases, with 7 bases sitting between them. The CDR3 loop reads CASSEGAAGNTIYF. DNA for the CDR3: TGTGCCAGCAGTGAAGGGGCTGCTGGAAACACCATATATTTT.

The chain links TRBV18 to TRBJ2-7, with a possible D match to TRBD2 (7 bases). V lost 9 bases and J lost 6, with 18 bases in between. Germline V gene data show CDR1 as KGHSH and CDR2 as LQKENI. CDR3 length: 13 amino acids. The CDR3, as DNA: TGTGCCAGTTCGGGGGGCGCCGCTTCCGAGCAGTACTTC. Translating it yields CASSGGAASEQYF.

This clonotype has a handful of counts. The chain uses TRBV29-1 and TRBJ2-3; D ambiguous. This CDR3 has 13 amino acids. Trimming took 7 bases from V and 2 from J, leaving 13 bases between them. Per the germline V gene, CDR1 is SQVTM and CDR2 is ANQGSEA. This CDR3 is CSGAVTITDTQYF. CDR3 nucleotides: TGCAGCGGGGCGGTCACCATCACAGATACGCAGTATTTT.

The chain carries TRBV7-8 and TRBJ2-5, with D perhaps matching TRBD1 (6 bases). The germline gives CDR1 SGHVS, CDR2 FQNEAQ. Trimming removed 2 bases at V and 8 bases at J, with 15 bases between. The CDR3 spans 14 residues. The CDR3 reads CASSLLAGEQTQYF. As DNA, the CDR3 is TGTGCCAGCAGCTTACTGGCAGGGGAGCAAACCCAGTACTTC.

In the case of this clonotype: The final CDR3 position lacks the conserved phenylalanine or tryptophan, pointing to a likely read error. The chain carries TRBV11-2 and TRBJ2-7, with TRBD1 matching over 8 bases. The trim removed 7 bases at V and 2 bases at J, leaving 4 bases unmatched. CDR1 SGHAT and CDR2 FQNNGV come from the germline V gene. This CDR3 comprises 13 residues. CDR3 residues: CASTQTGAYEQYL. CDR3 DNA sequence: TGTGCCAGCACCCAGACAGGGGCCTACGAGCAGTACCTC.

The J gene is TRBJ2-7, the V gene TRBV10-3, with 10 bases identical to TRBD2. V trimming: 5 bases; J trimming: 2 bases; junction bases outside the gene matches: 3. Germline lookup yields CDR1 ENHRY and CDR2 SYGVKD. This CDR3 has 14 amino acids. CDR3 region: CAISLTSGAYEQYF. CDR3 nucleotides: TGTGCCATCAGTTTAACTAGCGGGGCCTACGAGCAGTACTTC.

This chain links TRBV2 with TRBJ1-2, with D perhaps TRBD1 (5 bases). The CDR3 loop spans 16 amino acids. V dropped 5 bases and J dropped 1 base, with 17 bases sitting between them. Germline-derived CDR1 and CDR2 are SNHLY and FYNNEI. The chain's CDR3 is CASSYEQGLLNYGYTF. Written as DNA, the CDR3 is TGTGCCAGCAGTTATGAGCAGGGTCTCCTTAACTATGGCTACACCTTC. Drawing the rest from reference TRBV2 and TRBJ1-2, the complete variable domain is EPEVTQTPSHQVTQMGQEVILRCVPISNHLYFYWYRQILGQKVEFLVSFYNNEISEKSEIFDDQFSVERPDGSNFTLKIRSTKLEDSAMYFCASSYEQGLLNYGYTFGSGTRLTVV.

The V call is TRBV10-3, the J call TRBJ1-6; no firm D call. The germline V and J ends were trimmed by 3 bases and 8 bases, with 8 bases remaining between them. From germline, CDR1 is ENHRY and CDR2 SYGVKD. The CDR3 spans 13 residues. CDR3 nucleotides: TGTGCCATCAGTGATAAGGAAGATTCACCCCTCCACTTT. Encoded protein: CAISDKEDSPLHF.

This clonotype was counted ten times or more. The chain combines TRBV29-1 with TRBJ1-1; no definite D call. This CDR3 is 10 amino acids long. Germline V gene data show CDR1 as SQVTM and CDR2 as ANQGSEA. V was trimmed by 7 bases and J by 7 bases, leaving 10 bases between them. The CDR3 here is CSASDFEAFF. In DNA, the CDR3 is TGCAGCGCCTCCGACTTTGAAGCTTTCTTT.

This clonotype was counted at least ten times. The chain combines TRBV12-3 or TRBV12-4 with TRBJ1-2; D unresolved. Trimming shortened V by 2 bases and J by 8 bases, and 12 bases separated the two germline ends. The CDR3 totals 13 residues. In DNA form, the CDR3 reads TGTGCCAGCAGTTTACCCCTAGCAGGCGGCTACACCTTC. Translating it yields CASSLPLAGGYTF.

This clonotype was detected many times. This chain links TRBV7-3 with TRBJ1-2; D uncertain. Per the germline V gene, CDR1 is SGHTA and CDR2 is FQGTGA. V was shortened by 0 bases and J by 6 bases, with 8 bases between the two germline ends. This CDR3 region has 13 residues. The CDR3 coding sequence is TGTGCCAGCAGCTTAACCTTAGGCGATGGCTACACCTTC. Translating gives CASSLTLGDGYTF.

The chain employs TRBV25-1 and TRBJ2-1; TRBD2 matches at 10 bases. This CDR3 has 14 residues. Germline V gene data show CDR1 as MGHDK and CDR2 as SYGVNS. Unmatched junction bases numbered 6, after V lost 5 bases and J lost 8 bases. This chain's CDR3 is CASSPSGSRDEQFF. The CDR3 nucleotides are TGTGCCAGCAGTCCTAGCGGGAGTCGGGATGAGCAGTTCTTC.

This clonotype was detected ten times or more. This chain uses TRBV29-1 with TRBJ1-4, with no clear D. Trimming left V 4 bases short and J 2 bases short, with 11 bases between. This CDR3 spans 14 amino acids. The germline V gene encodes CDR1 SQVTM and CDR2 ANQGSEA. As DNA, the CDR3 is TGCAGCGTTGGCGAGGCCGTGACTAATGAAAAACTGTTTTTT. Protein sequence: CSVGEAVTNEKLFF.

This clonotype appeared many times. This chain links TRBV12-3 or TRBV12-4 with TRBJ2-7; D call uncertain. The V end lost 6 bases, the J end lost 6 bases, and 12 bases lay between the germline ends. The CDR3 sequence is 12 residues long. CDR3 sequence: CASRHSSGEQYF. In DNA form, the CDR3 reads TGTGCCAGCAGGCACAGCTCGGGCGAGCAGTACTTC.

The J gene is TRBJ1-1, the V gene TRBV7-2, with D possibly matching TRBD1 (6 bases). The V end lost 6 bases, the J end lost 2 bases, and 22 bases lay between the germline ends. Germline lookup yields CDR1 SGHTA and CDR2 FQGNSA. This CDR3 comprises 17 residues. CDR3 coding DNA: TGTGCCAGCAGTCCCCAACTCGGACAGTCTGTTAACACTGAAGCTTTCTTT. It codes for CASSPQLGQSVNTEAFF.

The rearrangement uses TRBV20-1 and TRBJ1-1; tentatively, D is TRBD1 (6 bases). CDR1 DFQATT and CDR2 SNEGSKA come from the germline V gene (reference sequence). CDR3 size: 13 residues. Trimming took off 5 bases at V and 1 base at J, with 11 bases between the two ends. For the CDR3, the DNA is TGCAGTGCTCTACAGGGTTGGAACACTGAAGCTTTCTTT. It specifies CSALQGWNTEAFF.

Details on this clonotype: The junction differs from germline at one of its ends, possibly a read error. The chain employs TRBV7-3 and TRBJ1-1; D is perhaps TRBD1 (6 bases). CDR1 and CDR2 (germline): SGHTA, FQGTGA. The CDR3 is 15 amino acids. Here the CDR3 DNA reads TGTGCCAGCAGCCGACCAGGGGCGCGGGGCACTGAAGCCTTCTTT. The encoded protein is CASSRPGARGTEAFF.

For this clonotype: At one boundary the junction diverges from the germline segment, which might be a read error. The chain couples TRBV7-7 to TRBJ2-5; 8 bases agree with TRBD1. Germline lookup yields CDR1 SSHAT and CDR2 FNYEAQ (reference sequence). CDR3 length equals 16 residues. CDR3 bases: TGTGCTAGCAGCTTATCGTTCGGACAGGGAGCGGAGACCCAGTACTTC. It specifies CASSLSFGQGAETQYF.